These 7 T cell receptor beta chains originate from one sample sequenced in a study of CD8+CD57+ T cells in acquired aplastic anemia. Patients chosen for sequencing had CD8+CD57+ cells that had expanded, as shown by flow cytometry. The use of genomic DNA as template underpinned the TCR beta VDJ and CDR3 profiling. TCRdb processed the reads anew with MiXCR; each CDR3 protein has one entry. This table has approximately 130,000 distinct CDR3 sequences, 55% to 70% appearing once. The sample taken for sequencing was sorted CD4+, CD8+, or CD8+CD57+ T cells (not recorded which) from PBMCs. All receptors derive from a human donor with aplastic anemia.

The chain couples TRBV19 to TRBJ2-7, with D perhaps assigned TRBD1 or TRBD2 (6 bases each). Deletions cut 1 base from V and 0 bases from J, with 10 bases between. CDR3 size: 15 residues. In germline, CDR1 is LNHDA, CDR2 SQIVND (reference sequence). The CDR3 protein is CASSIAGANSYEQYF. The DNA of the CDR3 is TGTGCCAGTAGTATAGCGGGGGCAAACTCCTACGAGCAGTACTTC.

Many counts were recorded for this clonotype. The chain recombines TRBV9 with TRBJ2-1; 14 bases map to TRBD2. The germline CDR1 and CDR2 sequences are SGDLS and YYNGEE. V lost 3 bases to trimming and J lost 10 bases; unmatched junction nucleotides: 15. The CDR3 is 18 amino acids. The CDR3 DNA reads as TGTGCCAGCAGCGCGGGGACTAGCGGGGGACCCCGGCATAGGGAGCAGTTCTTC. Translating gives CASSAGTSGGPRHREQFF.

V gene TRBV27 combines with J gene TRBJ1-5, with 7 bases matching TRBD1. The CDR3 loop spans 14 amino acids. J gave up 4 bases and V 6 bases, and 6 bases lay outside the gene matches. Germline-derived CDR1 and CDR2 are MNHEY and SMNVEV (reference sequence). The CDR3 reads CASRPGTANQPQHF. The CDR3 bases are TGTGCCAGCAGGCCCGGGACAGCTAATCAGCCCCAGCATTTT.

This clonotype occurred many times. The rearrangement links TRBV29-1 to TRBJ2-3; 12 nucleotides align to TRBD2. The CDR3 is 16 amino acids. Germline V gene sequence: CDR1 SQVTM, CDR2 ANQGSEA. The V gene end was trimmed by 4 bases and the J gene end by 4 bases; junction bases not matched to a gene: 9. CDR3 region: CSVGRLAGVSADTQYF. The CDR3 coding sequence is TGCAGCGTTGGACGACTAGCGGGAGTATCCGCAGATACGCAGTATTTT.

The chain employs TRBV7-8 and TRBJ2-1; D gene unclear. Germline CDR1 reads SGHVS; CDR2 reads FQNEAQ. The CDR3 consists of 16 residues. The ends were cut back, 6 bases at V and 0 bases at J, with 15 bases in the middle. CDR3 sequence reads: CASRFDGSSSYNEQFF. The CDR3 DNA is TGTGCCAGCAGGTTCGACGGGTCCAGCTCCTACAATGAGCAGTTCTTC. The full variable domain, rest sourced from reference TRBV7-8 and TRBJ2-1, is GAGVSQSPRYKVAKRGQDVALRCDPISGHVSLFWYQQALGQGPEFLTYFQNEAQLDKSGLPSDRFFAERPEGSVSTLKIQRTQQEDSAVYLCASRFDGSSSYNEQFFGPGTRLTVL.

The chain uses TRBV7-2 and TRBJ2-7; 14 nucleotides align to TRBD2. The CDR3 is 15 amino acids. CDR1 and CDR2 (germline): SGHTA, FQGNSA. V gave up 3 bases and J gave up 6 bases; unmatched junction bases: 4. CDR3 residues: CASSLGLAGASEQYF. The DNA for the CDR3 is TGTGCCAGCAGCTTGGGACTAGCGGGAGCGAGCGAGCAGTACTTC.

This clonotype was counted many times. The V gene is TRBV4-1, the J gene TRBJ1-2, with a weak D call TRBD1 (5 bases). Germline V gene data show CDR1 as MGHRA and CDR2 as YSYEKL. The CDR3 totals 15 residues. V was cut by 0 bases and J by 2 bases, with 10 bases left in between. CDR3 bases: TGCGCCAGCAGCCAAGACAGGGTAGTAAACTATGGCTACACCTTC. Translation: CASSQDRVVNYGYTF.